This record covers a single T cell receptor (beta chain). Molecular barcoding with unique molecular identifiers was used for the TCRbeta library. TCRdb recomputed calls from the PCR reads with MiXCR, one row per CDR3 protein. This sample has 350,000 to 400,000 distinct CDR3 sequences, with approximately 12% found just once. The sample is drawn from a study of T-cell reconstitution after alpha-beta-depleted transplantation in children. The sample here was PBMCs, taken from the stem cell graft. The clonotype originates from a human donor who donated a stem cell graft to a child with Fanconi anemia.

The CDR3 is CASGQQGSHYEQYF. CDR3 DNA sequence: TGTGCCAGCGGACAACAGGGCTCCCACTACGAGCAGTACTTC. The chain is built from TRBV2 and TRBJ2-7; D possibly corresponds to TRBD1 (6 bases). Germline-derived CDR1 and CDR2 are SNHLY and FYNNEI. The V and J ends lost 8 bases and 3 bases respectively, with 17 bases between them. The CDR3 covers 14 residues.